The 20 T cell receptor beta chains in this list originate from one sample, sequenced in a study of T cell responses to AZD1222 COVID-19 vaccine. This table comes from immunoSEQ multiplex PCR, and its TCRdb copy is limited to in-frame clones, with some not included. The data hold some 120,000 clones, with about 90% observed a single time. Specimen: peripheral blood, collected on day 0 of MenACWY control vaccination. These receptor sequences come from an adult in good health.

The chain joins TRBV7-9 to TRBJ1-5; the D gene is possibly TRBD1 (5 bases). The CDR3 spans 18 residues. The V end lost 2 bases, the J end lost 1 base, and 18 bases lay between the germline ends. Germline lookup yields CDR1 SEHNR and CDR2 FQNEAQ (reference sequence). The CDR3 nucleotides read TGTGCCAGCAGCTTATCGGGACCCGGGCTCGGGAGCAATCAGCCCCAGCATTTT. It encodes CASSLSGPGLGSNQPQHF.

This CDR3 reads CASSTGQSGANVLTF. The CDR3 DNA reads as TGTGCCAGTAGTACGGGACAATCTGGGGCCAACGTCCTGACTTTC. V usage is TRBV19 and J usage is TRBJ2-6, with D possibly matching TRBD1 (6 bases). The CDR3 runs to 15 residues. Trimming shortened V by 4 bases and J by 1 base, and 8 bases separated the two germline ends. Germline CDR1 LNHDA, CDR2 SQIVND (reference sequence).

The chain employs TRBV9 and TRBJ2-5, with 12 bases matching TRBD2. Germline CDR1 SGDLS, CDR2 YYNGEE. The CDR3 consists of 17 residues. V lost 3 bases to trimming and J lost 2 bases; unmatched junction nucleotides: 8. CDR3 coding DNA: TGTGCCAGCAGCGCACAGACTAGCGGGAGTCTTCAAGAGACCCAGTACTTC. Protein: CASSAQTSGSLQETQYF.

The rearrangement links TRBV5-4 to TRBJ2-5; maybe TRBD1 (5 bases). The CDR3 spans 13 residues. The V gene's germline CDR1 is SGHNT and CDR2 YYREEE (reference sequence). With 3 bases removed from V and 0 bases from J, the gap between germline ends came to 6 bases. The CDR3 sequence is CASSSDNQETQYF. The CDR3 DNA follows: TGTGCCAGCAGCTCGGACAACCAAGAGACCCAGTACTTC.

The genes are TRBV5-1 and TRBJ2-7; 12 positions agree with TRBD2. This CDR3 has 16 amino acids. V lost 4 bases, J lost 0 bases, and 5 bases stayed unmatched. Germline loops: CDR1 SGHRS, CDR2 YFSETQ. The CDR3 nucleotides are TGCGCCAGCAGCGCCGGACTAGCGGGAAACTCCTACGAGCAGTACTTC. It codes for CASSAGLAGNSYEQYF.

This chain joins TRBV5-1 and TRBJ1-3; 7 bases are a match to TRBD1. CDR3 size: 18 residues. Germline CDR1 and CDR2: SGHRS and YFSETQ. The junction had 12 bases not matched to a gene; V was cut back by 3 bases and J by 0 bases. The CDR3 sequence is CASSSYRGVNHSGNTIYF. The CDR3 nucleotides read TGCGCCAGCAGCTCTTACAGGGGCGTTAATCACTCTGGAAACACCATATATTTT.

This chain uses TRBV27 with TRBJ2-5; a weak D match, TRBD2 (5 bases). This CDR3 has 16 residues. V lost 5 bases, J lost 0 bases, and 16 bases lay in between. In germline, CDR1 is MNHEY, CDR2 SMNVEV (reference sequence). The CDR3 region is CASSMRVTAYQETQYF. DNA of the CDR3: TGTGCCAGCAGTATGCGGGTTACTGCTTACCAAGAGACCCAGTACTTC.

The chain links TRBV4-2 to TRBJ2-7; TRBD2 matches 8 bases. The V and J ends lost 3 bases and 3 bases, in that order; junction bases with no gene match: 4. Germline lookup yields CDR1 LGHNA and CDR2 YNFKEQ. The CDR3 extends over 14 amino acids. The CDR3 protein is CASSQIAGSYEQYF. The CDR3 bases are TGTGCCAGCAGCCAGATAGCGGGGAGCTACGAGCAGTACTTC.

The V and J genes are TRBV3-1 (or the pseudogene TRBV3-2) and TRBJ2-3; the D gene is possibly TRBD2 (5 bases). V was pared by 3 bases and J by 2 bases, with 18 bases between. Germline CDR1 reads LGHDT; CDR2 reads YNNKEL (reference sequence). The CDR3 loop spans 17 amino acids. Here the CDR3 DNA reads TGTGCCAGCAGCCAGGAGAGTAACGGGGTCATCACAGATACGCAGTATTTT. Its translation is CASSQESNGVITDTQYF.

V and J are TRBV5-1 and TRBJ2-6, with 7 bases fitting TRBD2. J lost 4 bases, V lost 4 bases, and 20 bases had no gene match. Germline CDR1 and CDR2: SGHRS and YFSETQ. The CDR3 runs to 20 residues. CDR3 amino acids: CASSPPEVLAGVAGANVLTF. The CDR3 nucleotides read TGCGCCAGCAGCCCCCCTGAGGTTTTGGCGGGAGTCGCCGGGGCCAACGTCCTGACTTTC.

The rearrangement uses TRBV5-5 and TRBJ2-5; D perhaps matches TRBD2 (5 bases). V was trimmed by 6 bases and J by 5 bases, leaving 29 bases between them. The CDR3 consists of 18 residues. Germline V CDR1 and CDR2: SGHKS, YYEKEE (reference sequence). For the CDR3, the DNA is TGTGCCAGCAACCCGGGATTTGGTCAGGCGTTGGGCGGGGAGACCCAGTACTTC. This encodes CASNPGFGQALGGETQYF.

This sequence joins TRBV9 and TRBJ1-3; D gene ambiguous. V gave up 0 bases and J gave up 7 bases, with 11 bases separating them. The CDR3 sequence is 14 residues long. Germline CDR1 reads SGDLS; CDR2 reads YYNGEE. CDR3 nucleotide sequence: TGTGCCAGCAGCGTAGAAGTAGGTGCGAACACCATATATTTT. Protein product: CASSVEVGANTIYF.

The chain employs TRBV24-1 and TRBJ1-5, with TRBD1 as a possible D gene (6 bases). Trimming took off 9 bases at V and 2 bases at J, with 13 bases between the two ends. CDR3 length equals 14 residues. The germline V gene encodes CDR1 KGHDR and CDR2 SFDVKD. The CDR3: CATGPTGGNQPQHF. The CDR3 region has the DNA TGTGCCACCGGGCCGACAGGTGGCAATCAGCCCCAGCATTTT.

This sequence joins TRBV10-3 and TRBJ2-3; 12 nucleotides agree with TRBD2. Germline V gene sequence: CDR1 ENHRY, CDR2 SYGVKD. J lost 6 bases, V lost 5 bases, and 12 bases had no gene match. This CDR3 contains 17 residues. CDR3 DNA: TGTGCCATCAGTCGAGCCCCTCTAGCGGGAGGGCCGGATACGCAGTATTTT. Translation: CAISRAPLAGGPDTQYF.

The chain joins TRBV19 to TRBJ2-4, with D possibly being TRBD1 (6 bases). V dropped 5 bases and J dropped 15 bases, with 14 bases sitting between them. Germline CDR1 LNHDA, CDR2 SQIVND (reference sequence). CDR3 length equals 11 residues. DNA for the CDR3: TGTGCCAGTAGTTTATCAGGGGAGATGTACTTC. It specifies CASSLSGEMYF.

The chain uses TRBV11-1 and TRBJ2-5; a possible D gene is TRBD2 (5 bases). V gave up 7 bases and J gave up 2 bases, with 17 bases separating them. The CDR3 has 15 amino acids. Germline-derived CDR1 and CDR2 are SGHAT and FQDESV (reference sequence). This CDR3 is CASTPRERVQETQYF. For the CDR3, the DNA is TGTGCCAGCACCCCCCGAGAGAGGGTACAAGAGACCCAGTACTTC.

The chain is built from TRBV28 and TRBJ2-1; tentatively, D is TRBD2 (5 bases). Germline loops: CDR1 MDHEN, CDR2 SYDVKM. V was clipped by 5 bases and J by 5 bases, with 16 bases between them. The CDR3 runs to 15 residues. The CDR3 loop is CASSPSGLLNNEQFF. DNA for the CDR3: TGTGCCAGCAGTCCGTCTGGACTTCTAAACAATGAGCAGTTCTTC.

This chain connects TRBV27 to TRBJ1-3; D may be TRBD1 (5 bases). This CDR3 comprises 15 residues. Germline CDR1 and CDR2: MNHEY and SMNVEV (reference sequence). The ends were cut back, 2 bases at V and 0 bases at J, with 8 bases in the middle. CDR3 coding DNA: TGTGCCAGCAGTTTAGACAGCACCTCTGGAAACACCATATATTTT. Residues: CASSLDSTSGNTIYF.

The chain joins TRBV7-6 to TRBJ2-1, with 7 bases that match TRBD2. Losses at the gene ends were 5 bases for V and 8 bases for J; bases not matched to a gene: 9. Germline V CDR1 and CDR2: SGHVS, FNYEAQ. This CDR3 contains 14 residues. CDR3 in amino acids: CASSGGDSRDEQFF. The CDR3 coding sequence is TGTGCCAGCAGCGGGGGGGACTCCAGGGATGAGCAGTTCTTC.

This chain connects TRBV6-5 to TRBJ2-3, with unresolved D. CDR3 length: 13 amino acids. Germline lookup yields CDR1 MNHEY and CDR2 SVGAGI. Trimming pared 4 bases from V and 1 base from J, leaving 6 bases between. This chain's CDR3 is CASSFRRTDTQYF. CDR3 coding DNA: TGTGCCAGCAGTTTCAGGCGCACAGATACGCAGTATTTT.